A single T cell receptor beta chain is shown here with its context. Its antigen is not identified. Some clones are missing from TCRdb's copy, which holds only in-frame ones; the method was immunoSEQ multiplex PCR. Of a few million clones in the sample, approximately 93% were seen once. This sample is part of a study of shared clonotypes between healthy human individuals. General study results and limits: When naive CD4 clonotypes were compared across a few donors, around 5% were shared.

V lost 0 bases and J 5 bases, leaving 19 bases between the germline ends. The CDR3 spans 17 residues. Per the germline V gene, CDR1 is MRHNA and CDR2 is SNTAGT. V is TRBV6-4 and J is TRBJ2-5; D tentatively reads TRBD1 or TRBD2 (7 bases each). The sequencing input was naive CD4+ T cells from PBMCs. Subset defined: CD45RA+ positively selected. This TCR derives from a man aged 18 to 35 in good health. Some clones in this sample may be carry-over from other donors' samples. This chain's CDR3 is CASSDSPLGGGRETQYF. Written as DNA, the CDR3 is TGTGCCAGCAGTGACTCCCCCCTGGGAGGGGGCCGGGAGACCCAGTACTTC.